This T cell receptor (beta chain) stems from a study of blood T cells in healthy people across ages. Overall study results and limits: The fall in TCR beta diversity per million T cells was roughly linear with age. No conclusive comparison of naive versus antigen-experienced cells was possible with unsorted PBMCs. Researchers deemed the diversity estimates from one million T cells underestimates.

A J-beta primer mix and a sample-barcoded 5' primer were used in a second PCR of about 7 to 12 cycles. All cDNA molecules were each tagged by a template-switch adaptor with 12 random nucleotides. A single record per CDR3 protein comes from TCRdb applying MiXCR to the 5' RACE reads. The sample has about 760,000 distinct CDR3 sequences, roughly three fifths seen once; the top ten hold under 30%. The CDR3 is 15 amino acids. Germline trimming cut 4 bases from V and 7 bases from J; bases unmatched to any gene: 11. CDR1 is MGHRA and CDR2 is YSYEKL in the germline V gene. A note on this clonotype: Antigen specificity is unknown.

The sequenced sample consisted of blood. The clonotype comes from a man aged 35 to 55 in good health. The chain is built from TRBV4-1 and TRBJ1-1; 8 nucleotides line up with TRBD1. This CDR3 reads CASSRGAGGEVEAFF. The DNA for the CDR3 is TGCGCCAGCAGCCGCGGCGCAGGGGGCGAGGTTGAAGCTTTCTTT.